This record concerns one TCR beta chain sequence. This sample stems from a study of TIL therapy for anti-PD-1-resistant metastatic lung cancer. Study-wide background: Tumors carried a median 1.5 non-synonymous mutations per megabase.

This was the immunoSEQ v3 assay. Sequenced by immunoSEQ multiplex PCR; TCRdb stores in-frame clones only, minus some. Among approximately 50,000 clones listed, approximately 80% were seen once. J gave up 9 bases and V 3 bases, and 9 bases lay outside the gene matches. CDR1 is LNHDA, CDR2 SQIVND, per germline (reference sequence). The CDR3 has 15 amino acids. Time point noted: pre-treatment sample, taken before nivolumab and TIL therapy. Enrollment ran from 2017 to early 2020. The chain recombines TRBV19 with TRBJ2-1, with 9 bases lining up with TRBD2. Sequenced here: blood, sampled at baseline. This TCR came from a person between 25 and 80 years old with non-small cell lung cancer. CDR3 DNA sequence: TGTGCCAGTAGTATTGGTCAGCGGGGGGAGGGTGAGCAGTTCTTC. Residues: CASSIGQRGEGEQFF. Full variable domain (outside the CDR3, taken from reference TRBV19 and TRBJ2-1): DGGITQSPKYLFRKEGQNVTLSCEQNLNHDAMYWYRQDPGQGLRLIYYSQIVNDFQKGDIAEGYSVSREKKESFPLTVTSAQKNPTAFYLCASSIGQRGEGEQFFGPGTRLTVL.